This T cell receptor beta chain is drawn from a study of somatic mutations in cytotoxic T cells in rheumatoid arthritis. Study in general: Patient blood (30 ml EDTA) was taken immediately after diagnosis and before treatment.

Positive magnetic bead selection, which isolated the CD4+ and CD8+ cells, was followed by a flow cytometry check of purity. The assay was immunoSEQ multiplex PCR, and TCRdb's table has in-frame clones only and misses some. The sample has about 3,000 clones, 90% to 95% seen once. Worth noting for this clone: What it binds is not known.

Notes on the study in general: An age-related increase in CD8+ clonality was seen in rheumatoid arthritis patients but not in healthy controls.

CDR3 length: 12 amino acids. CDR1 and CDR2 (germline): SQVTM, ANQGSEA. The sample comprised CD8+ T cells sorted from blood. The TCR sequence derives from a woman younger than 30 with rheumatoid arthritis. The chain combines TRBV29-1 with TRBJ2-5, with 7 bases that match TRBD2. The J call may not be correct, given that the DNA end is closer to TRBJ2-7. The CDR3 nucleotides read TGCAGCGTTGGTCCTTGGGGGGGCGAGCAGTACTTC. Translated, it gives CSVGPWGGEQYF.